This T cell receptor beta chain was identified during a study of shared clonotypes between healthy human individuals (TCRdb year 2020). About the study as a whole: Three men and a couple of women, aged 18 to 49 years, made up the cohort. Libraries were prepared and TCR repertoires were sequenced by different laboratories using diverse techniques, in order to increase sequencing depth and limit assay-specific biases. To estimate repertoire size and how much clonotypes are shared between individuals, the study performed deep sequencing of blood TCR repertoires from about five healthy adults. Per donor, leukapheresis produced somewhere between about 0.8 and 9.5 billion PBMCs. For each donor, CD4 naive and CD4 memory were each given three plates, CD8 naive was given two plates, and CD8 memory was given one plate. The study at large found these results: Compared with non-shared clonotypes, clonotypes shared by all four sorted-subset donors had higher generation probabilities. Naive subsets generally had larger estimated clonotype richness than memory subsets did. Pairwise subsampling led to the expectation that sequencing depth would affect the degree of clonotype sharing among donors. Even with the large sequencing depth, rarefaction of the sorted-subset datasets indicated that sequencing was incomplete. Sampling was restricted to blood, and TCR repertoires in tissue are likely to differ from TCR repertoires in blood. When several donors were compared, the shared fraction of clonotypes was around 5% for naive CD4, about 4% for naive CD8, more than 2% for memory CD4, and 0.4% for memory CD8. Because the study included a small number of donors, the genetic and exposure-history diversity represented was limited.

Using the deep immunoSEQ assay, TCR CDR3 regions were amplified from genomic DNA by multiplex PCR. Genomic DNA extracted from each cell subset was distributed evenly over all wells of several immunoSEQ 96-well plates, and each plate served as one replicate. For sorted subsets, each replicate PCR was loaded with 200 ng genomic DNA, equivalent to 25,000 to 35,000 T cell genomes. The purified libraries were quantified using a Qubit 3.0 fluorometer, sized with a Bioanalyzer 2100, and then quantified again using the KAPA Library Quantification kit. A separate single-read 150-cycle Illumina NextSeq 550 flow cell was used to sequence each immunoSEQ 96-well plate. The original pipeline was this. Because the immunoSEQ output held only junctional sequences and lacked quality scores, the filtering could not match the filtering applied to full-length reads. To assign V/J genes and CDR3, sequences were annotated using PyIR, a Python wrapper for IgBLAST v1.9, with IMGT germline references. Reads with weak V/J assignments (E-value above 1e-6), missing CDR3, stop codons, out-of-frame junctions, or ambiguous translated residues were removed. V3J clonotypes were defined as sequences sharing the same inferred V gene, J gene, and CDR3 amino acid sequence. Percentage overlap between repertoires was calculated by dividing the number of shared unique clonotypes by the size of the smaller repertoire. Richness of each repertoire was evaluated using RTK rarefaction, the Chao1 estimator, and Recon v2.1 estimates of unobserved clonotypes. For all TCRbeta clonotypes obtained by the gDNA method from several donors, generation probabilities were computed with OLGA. Held by TCRdb, this immuneACCESS table contains in-frame sequences only and omits some clones. Under half of the omission traces to an unresolved V gene where checked; the cause of the rest is unknown. The V and J calls and clone size come from that table; D and trimming were worked out from the DNA. For this sample there are roughly 2.5 million clones; around 94% appear just once. The ten largest clonotypes hold 0.14% of the sample.

The donors were healthy, HIV-negative adults with no recently reported acute infections or vaccinations. Every donor was a Caucasian adult residing in Nashville, Tennessee, USA. Magnetic negative selection was used to enrich CD4+ T cells, after which naive cells were positively selected on CD45RA and the negative fraction became the memory subset. Blood was obtained by leukapheresis, after which PBMCs were separated by Ficoll-Histopaque density gradient centrifugation and cryopreserved in liquid nitrogen vapor phase. Analytical flow cytometry was used to check the purity and quantity of each magnetically sorted T cell population. Genomic DNA was isolated from every sorted fraction and measured by UV absorbance on a Nanodrop 2000c. V lost 6 bases and J lost 4 bases; the stretch between them is 16 bases long. The CDR3 numbers 15 residues from cysteine through phenylalanine. Only the CDR3 DNA is retained, 45 bases long and in frame from the first base. As encoded in the germline V gene (reference sequence), CDR1 is MNHEY while CDR2 is SMNVEV.

Regarding this clone: Its antigen is unknown. There are no base qualities to consult, and no much larger clone falls within one base.

The chain is made from TRBV27 and TRBJ2-1; the D element could tentatively be TRBD1 or TRBD2, as 6 bases agree for each. The sequence was obtained from a man aged 18 to 30 in good health. The sequencing sample was made of naive CD4+ T cells sorted from blood. The sample's cell subset or site label, in plain terms: CD45RA+ positively selected. In nucleotides, the sequence is TGTGCCAGCAGGCCTCCCGGGGGCAGGTACAATGAGCAGTTCTTC. Its protein product is CASRPPGGRYNEQFF.